This is a list of T cell receptor beta chains from one sample in a study of cytomegalovirus exposure and HLA in healthy donors. Here immunoSEQ multiplex PCR was the method, and the copy in TCRdb shows in-frame clones only, minus some. The sample consists of approximately 200,000 clones, 79% of them appearing once. Source material: PBMCs. The source of these receptors is a girl aged 10 to 17 in good health and CMV-seropositive. Each CDR3 is given with its conserved first and last residue.

TRBJ2-7	TRBV9	CASSEGAFSYEQYF
TRBJ2-7	TRBV6-1	CASSEVTGSPYEQYF
TRBJ1-2	TRBV27	CASSPPGGGYTF
TRBJ2-7	TRBV5-1	CASSPYAADGPYEQYF
TRBJ1-6	TRBV13	CARYRGSPLHF
TRBJ2-5	TRBV5-1	CASIGGVGGQETQYF
TRBJ1-6	TRBV4-2	CASSQDSGRYNSPLHF
TRBJ2-3	TRBV11-2	CASSLDLGLAGDLTQYF
TRBJ2-7	TRBV29-1	CSVEDLQGASYEQYF
TRBJ2-3	TRBV9	CASSALTSGGALGDTQYF
TRBJ1-4	TRBV5-4	CASRSGTGNEKLFF
TRBJ1-2	TRBV5-6	CASSSRGYDYGYTF
TRBJ2-7	TRBV7-9	CASSGYRAPYEQYF
TRBJ1-1	TRBV30	CAWRSTGSGGTEAFF
TRBJ1-5	TRBV30	CAWSHGAVWNQPQHF
TRBJ1-3	TRBV7-9	CASSSQGSGNTIYF
TRBJ2-7	TRBV10-3	CAISGTRPPYEQYF
TRBJ1-5	TRBV10-2	CASSESPWTGAKQPQHF
TRBJ2-3	TRBV10-1	CARSPSVDTQYF
TRBJ2-1	TRBV13	CASSSTLKLAGGVNEQFF
TRBJ1-1	TRBV2	CASGSVNTEAFF
TRBJ2-3	TRBV5-4	CASSITGSTDTQYF
TRBJ1-2	TRBV5-4	CASSMDSNYGYTF
TRBJ2-7	TRBV19	CASSAGHGEQYF
TRBJ2-2	TRBV5-4	CASNLWVQGPTGELFF
TRBJ1-3	TRBV2	CASSEEARNTIYF
TRBJ2-3	TRBV9	CASSVGLAARTDTQYF
TRBJ2-7	TRBV6-5	CASSYSRTSSHEQYF